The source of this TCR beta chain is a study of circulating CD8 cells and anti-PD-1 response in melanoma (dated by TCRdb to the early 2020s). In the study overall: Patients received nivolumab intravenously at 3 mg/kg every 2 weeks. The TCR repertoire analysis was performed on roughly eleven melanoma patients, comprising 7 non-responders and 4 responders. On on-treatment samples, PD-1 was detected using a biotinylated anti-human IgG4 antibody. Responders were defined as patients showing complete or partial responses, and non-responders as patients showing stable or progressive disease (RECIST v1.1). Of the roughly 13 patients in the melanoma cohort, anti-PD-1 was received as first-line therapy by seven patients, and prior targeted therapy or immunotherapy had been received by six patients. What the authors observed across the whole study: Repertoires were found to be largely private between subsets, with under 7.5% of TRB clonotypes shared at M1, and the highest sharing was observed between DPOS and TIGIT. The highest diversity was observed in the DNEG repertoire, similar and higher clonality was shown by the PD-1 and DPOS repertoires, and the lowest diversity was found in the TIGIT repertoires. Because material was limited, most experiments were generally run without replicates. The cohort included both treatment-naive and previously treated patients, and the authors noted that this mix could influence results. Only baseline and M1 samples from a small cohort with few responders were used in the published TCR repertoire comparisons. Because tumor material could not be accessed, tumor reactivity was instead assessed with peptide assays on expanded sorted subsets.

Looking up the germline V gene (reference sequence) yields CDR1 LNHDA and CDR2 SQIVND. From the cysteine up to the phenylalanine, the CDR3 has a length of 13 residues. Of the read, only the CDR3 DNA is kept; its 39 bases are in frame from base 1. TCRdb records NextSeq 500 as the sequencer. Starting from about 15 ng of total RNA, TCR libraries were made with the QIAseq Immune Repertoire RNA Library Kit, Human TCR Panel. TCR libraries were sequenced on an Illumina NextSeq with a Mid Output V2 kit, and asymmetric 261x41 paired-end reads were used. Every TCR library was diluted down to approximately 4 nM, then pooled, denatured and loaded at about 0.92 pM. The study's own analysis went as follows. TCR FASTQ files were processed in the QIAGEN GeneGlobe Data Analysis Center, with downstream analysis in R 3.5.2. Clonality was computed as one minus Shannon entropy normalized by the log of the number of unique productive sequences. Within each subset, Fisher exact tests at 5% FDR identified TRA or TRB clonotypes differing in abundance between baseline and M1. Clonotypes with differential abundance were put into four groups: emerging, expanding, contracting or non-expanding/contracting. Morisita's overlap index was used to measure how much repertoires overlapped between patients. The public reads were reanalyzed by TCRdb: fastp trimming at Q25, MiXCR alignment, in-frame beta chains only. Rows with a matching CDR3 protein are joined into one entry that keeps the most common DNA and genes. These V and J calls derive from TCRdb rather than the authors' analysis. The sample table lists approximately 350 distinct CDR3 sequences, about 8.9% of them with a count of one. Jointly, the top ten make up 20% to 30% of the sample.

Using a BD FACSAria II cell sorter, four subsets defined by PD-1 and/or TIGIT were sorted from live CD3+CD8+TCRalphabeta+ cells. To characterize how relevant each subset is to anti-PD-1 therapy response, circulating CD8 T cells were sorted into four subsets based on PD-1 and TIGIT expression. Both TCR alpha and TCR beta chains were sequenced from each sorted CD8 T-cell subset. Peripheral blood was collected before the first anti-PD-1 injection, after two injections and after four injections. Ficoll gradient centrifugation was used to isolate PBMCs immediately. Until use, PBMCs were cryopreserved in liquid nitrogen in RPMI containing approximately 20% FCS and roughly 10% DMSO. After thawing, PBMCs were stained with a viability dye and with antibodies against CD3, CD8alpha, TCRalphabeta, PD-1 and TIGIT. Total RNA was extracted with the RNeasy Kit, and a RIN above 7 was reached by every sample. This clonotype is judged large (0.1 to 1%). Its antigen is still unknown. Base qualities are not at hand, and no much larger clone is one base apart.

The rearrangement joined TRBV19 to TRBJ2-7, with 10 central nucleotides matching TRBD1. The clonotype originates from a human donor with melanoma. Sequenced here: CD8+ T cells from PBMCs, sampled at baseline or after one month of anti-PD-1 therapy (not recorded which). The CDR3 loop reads CAISPGQGYEQYF. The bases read TGTGCGATCAGCCCGGGACAGGGGTACGAGCAGTACTTC.